Below, 23 T cell receptor beta chains from the same sample are listed, as sequenced in a study of T-cell memory formation after mild COVID-19. TCRdb reanalysed the 5' RACE reads using MiXCR and keeps one entry per CDR3 protein. The data hold 250,000 or so distinct CDR3 sequences, with around 17% observed a single time. Sequencing was performed on PBMCs or a T cell subset sorted from them (not recorded which). The receptor set was obtained from a young man who had mild COVID-19 (a few samples of this study predate the infection). Cell type and time point are not known.

A few counts support this clonotype. This chain links TRBV7-8 with TRBJ2-1, with no clear D. This CDR3 is built from 12 residues. V lost 4 bases to trimming and J lost 6 bases, with 7 bases between them. The germline gives CDR1 SGHVS, CDR2 FQNEAQ. CDR3 protein: CASSSGPNEQFF. The CDR3 DNA follows: TGTGCCAGCAGCTCCGGACCCAATGAGCAGTTCTTC.

This clonotype was seen only once. The chain has TRBV18 and TRBJ2-7; a weak D match, TRBD1 (5 bases). CDR3 length: 13 residues. Between the trimmed V and J ends, which lost 2 bases and 5 bases, there was a span of 10 bases. Per germline, CDR1 KGHSH and CDR2 LQKENI. The CDR3 loop is CASSPGARNEQYV. CDR3 DNA: TGTGCCAGCTCACCAGGGGCTAGAAACGAGCAGTACGTC.

This chain uses TRBV11-2 with TRBJ2-5; TRBD1 matches at 8 bases. Unmatched junction bases numbered 13, after V lost 7 bases and J lost 3 bases. CDR1 is SGHAT, CDR2 FQNNGV, per germline. There are 16 residues in the CDR3. The CDR3 region is CASTREVTGVEETQYF. The CDR3 DNA sequence: TGTGCCAGCACCCGCGAGGTGACAGGGGTGGAAGAGACCCAGTACTTC.

A few counts support this clonotype. V is TRBV6-2 or TRBV6-3 and J is TRBJ2-5, with D uncertain. The CDR3 sequence is 11 residues long. Trimming cost V 8 bases and J 2 bases, with 6 bases left between them. Per germline, CDR1 MNHEY and CDR2 SVGEGT. The CDR3 coding sequence is TGTGCCAGCGAAGAACAAGAGACCCAGTACTTC. Encoded protein: CASEEQETQYF.

V usage is TRBV21-1 and J usage is TRBJ1-5. TRBV21-1 is termed a pseudogene. The CDR3 is 15 amino acids. The CDR3 region is CASRGVLHTDQPQHF. Here the CDR3 DNA reads TGTGCCAGCAGGGGGGTGTTGCACACCGATCAGCCCCAGCATTTT.

In its sample, this clonotype was seen a few times. This sequence joins TRBV3-1 and TRBJ2-3; 12 nucleotides agree with TRBD2. V was clipped by 4 bases and J by 0 bases; unmatched bases: 11. The CDR3 sequence is 19 residues long. CDR1 is LGHDT and CDR2 is YNNKEL in the germline V gene (reference sequence). CDR3 coding DNA: TGTGCCAGCAGCCTCGTCGGTGCTAGCGGGGGGGATAGCACAGATACGCAGTATTTT. Its translation: CASSLVGASGGDSTDTQYF.

This clonotype was detected a few times. This rearrangement joins TRBV15 to TRBJ2-7; a possible D gene is TRBD2 (5 bases). The V and J ends lost 4 bases and 0 bases respectively, with 10 bases between them. CDR1 and CDR2 (germline): LNHNV, YYDKDF (reference sequence). This CDR3 region has 14 residues. The CDR3 sequence is CATSTSSSSYEQYF. The CDR3 coding sequence is TGTGCCACCAGCACTAGCTCGAGCTCCTACGAGCAGTACTTC.

This clonotype was detected only a few times. The V gene is TRBV7-3, the J gene TRBJ2-7; 7 bases map to TRBD1. The germline gives CDR1 SGHTA, CDR2 FQGTGA. The V gene end was trimmed by 4 bases and the J gene end by 2 bases; junction bases not matched to a gene: 2. The CDR3 contains 13 residues. CDR3 sequence reads: CASSSRGPYEQYV. The CDR3 DNA reads as TGTGCCAGCAGCTCTAGGGGGCCCTACGAGCAGTACGTC.

This clonotype occurred a few times. The chain joins TRBV29-1 to TRBJ2-3; D is undetermined. CDR1 is SQVTM, CDR2 ANQGSEA, per germline. V was cut by 3 bases and J by 3 bases, with 13 bases left in between. This CDR3 comprises 14 residues. In nucleotides, the CDR3 is TGCAGCGTTGAGGTCCAGCAGAGAACAGATACGCAGTATTTT. It codes for CSVEVQQRTDTQYF.

This clonotype was counted a single time. Compared with germline, one end of the junction differs, possibly owing to a read error. The gene calls are TRBV2 and TRBJ2-5, with D possibly being TRBD1 (5 bases). Germline loops: CDR1 SNHLY, CDR2 FYNNEI. This CDR3 region has 14 residues. The chain's CDR3 is CASGPRAAQEPQYF. The DNA for the CDR3 is TGTGCCAGCGGCCCCAGGGCGGCCCAAGAGCCCCAGTACTTC.

The rearrangement uses TRBV6-2 or TRBV6-3 and TRBJ1-1, with a weak D call TRBD1 (5 bases). Trimming left V 2 bases short and J 6 bases short, with 10 bases between. The CDR3 is 13 amino acids. The germline V gene has CDR1 MNHEY and CDR2 SVGEGT. The CDR3 DNA reads as TGTGCCAGCAGTTACCGGAGGGGCTCTGAAGCTTTCTTT. This translates into CASSYRRGSEAFF.

This clonotype was detected a few times. The chain joins TRBV7-2 to TRBJ2-5, with TRBD2 matching over 9 bases. V lost 1 base to trimming and J lost 4 bases; unmatched junction nucleotides: 13. This CDR3 is 18 amino acids long. Germline-derived CDR1 and CDR2 are SGHTA and FQGNSA. The CDR3, as DNA: TGTGCCAGCAGCTTAGGTCCGGCTAGCGGGGTACGGGGAGAGACCCAGTACTTC. It yields the protein CASSLGPASGVRGETQYF.

This clonotype was counted a few times. The chain combines TRBV7-2 with TRBJ1-4; D possibly corresponds to TRBD1 (5 bases). The germline V gene encodes CDR1 SGHTA and CDR2 FQGNSA. V lost 2 bases and J 7 bases, leaving 8 bases between the germline ends. This CDR3 region has 13 residues. CDR3 protein: CASSLQGSEKLFF. Here the CDR3 DNA reads TGTGCCAGCAGCTTACAGGGAAGTGAAAAACTGTTTTTT.

This clonotype was seen only a few times. The chain's CDR3 is CSAPTPTGFTEAFF. The CDR3 nucleotides read TGCAGTGCCCCGACCCCAACAGGGTTCACTGAAGCTTTCTTT. The rearrangement uses TRBV20-1 and TRBJ1-1; tentative D call: TRBD1 (6 bases). Germline V lookup: CDR1 DFQATT, CDR2 SNEGSKA (reference sequence). The CDR3 spans 14 residues. Trimming removed 6 bases from V and 4 bases from J, with 18 bases in between.

This clonotype was observed many times. The V and J genes are TRBV29-1 and TRBJ2-2, with D hard to call. Trimming removed 2 bases at V and 4 bases at J, with 2 bases between. Germline V gene data show CDR1 as SQVTM and CDR2 as ANQGSEA. The CDR3 runs to 11 residues. The CDR3: CSVETTGELFF. The CDR3 DNA sequence: TGCAGCGTTGAAACCACCGGGGAGCTGTTTTTT.

The chain links TRBV21-1 to TRBJ2-2; TRBD1 is taken as the D call from the table, unchecked against the DNA. TRBV21-1 is a known pseudogene. CDR3 size: 14 residues. CDR3 coding DNA: TGTGCCAGCAGCAACTCGACAGCTACCGGGGAGCTGTTTTTT. Protein sequence: CASSNSTATGELFF.

The chain links TRBV10-3 to TRBJ1-3; maybe TRBD1 (5 bases). Trimming took off 3 bases at V and 4 bases at J, with 10 bases between the two ends. Germline V CDR1 and CDR2: ENHRY, SYGVKD. The CDR3 extends over 14 amino acids. The CDR3 DNA reads as TGTGCCATCAGTGATCAGGGTTCGGGAAACACCATATATTTT. It encodes CAISDQGSGNTIYF.

The rearrangement uses TRBV2 and TRBJ2-5; TRBD1 might be the D (6 bases). V was trimmed by 8 bases and J by 0 bases, leaving 19 bases between them. Germline V gives CDR1 SNHLY, CDR2 FYNNEI. The CDR3 is 16 residues long. The CDR3: CASAGGRDTYQETQYF. As DNA, the CDR3 is TGTGCCAGCGCTGGGGGTCGGGACACCTACCAAGAGACCCAGTACTTC. The full variable domain, its missing parts supplied by reference TRBV2 and TRBJ2-5, is EPEVTQTPSHQVTQMGQEVILRCVPISNHLYFYWYRQILGQKVEFLVSFYNNEISEKSEIFDDQFSVERPDGSNFTLKIRSTKLEDSAMYFCASAGGRDTYQETQYFGPGTRLLVL.

This clonotype was counted only a few times. J is TRBJ2-7 and V is TRBV29-1; D tentatively reads TRBD1 or TRBD2 (5 bases each). The ends were cut back, 4 bases at V and 0 bases at J, with 7 bases in the middle. Germline loops: CDR1 SQVTM, CDR2 ANQGSEA. There are 12 residues in the CDR3. In DNA, the CDR3 is TGCAGCGTTGGGGGGAACTCCTACGAGCAGTACTTC. Its translation: CSVGGNSYEQYF.

The chain links TRBV5-1 to TRBJ1-1; maybe TRBD1 (5 bases). CDR3 size: 13 residues. Per the germline V gene, CDR1 is SGHRS and CDR2 is YFSETQ. Trimming took 5 bases from V and 7 from J, leaving 15 bases between them. The CDR3 DNA is TGCGCCAGCAGTTACTCCGGGGGAAATGAAGCTTTCTTT. It is translated as CASSYSGGNEAFF.

The chain has TRBV14 and TRBJ2-7; D possibly matches TRBD1 or TRBD2 (6 bases each). This CDR3 contains 15 residues. Trimming left V 1 base short and J 3 bases short, with 13 bases between. Germline V gives CDR1 SGHDN, CDR2 FVKESK. CDR3: CASSQVGGFYYEQYF. CDR3 DNA sequence: TGTGCCAGCAGCCAAGTAGGGGGGTTCTACTACGAGCAGTACTTC.

This clonotype was recorded once. The chain recombines TRBV19 with TRBJ2-2, with D uncertain. CDR3 length: 12 residues. V lost 10 bases, J lost 7 bases, and 13 bases lay in between. CDR1 is LNHDA and CDR2 is SQIVND in the germline V gene (reference sequence). CDR3 DNA sequence: TGTGCCACGGCTCCGTCATACGGGGAGCTGTTTTTT. It specifies CATAPSYGELFF.

The chain employs TRBV12-3 or TRBV12-4 and TRBJ2-2; D remains unclear. The V end lost 5 bases, the J end lost 2 bases, and 12 bases lay between the germline ends. The CDR3 has 15 amino acids. In nucleotides, the CDR3 is TGTGCCAGCAGTCCCCAGCTTATCAACACCGGGGAGCTGTTTTTT. Translated: CASSPQLINTGELFF.